This note documents a single TCR beta chain sequence. These data are taken from a study of response to subunit inactivated influenza vaccine. The V gene lost 5 bases and the J gene lost 0 bases, with 16 bases spanning the gap. The CDR3 contains 16 residues. Per germline, CDR1 SGHTA and CDR2 FQGNSA. TCRdb fed the RT-PCR reads into MiXCR, producing one record per CDR3 protein. The table has roughly 670,000 distinct CDR3 sequences, 12% to 15% seen once. This chain links TRBV7-2 with TRBJ2-5; D call uncertain. The clonotype originates from a middle-aged man who received an inactivated influenza vaccine. Here the sequenced sample was PBMCs from blood, taken less than 15 days before vaccination. CDR3 nucleotide sequence: TGTGCCAGCAGCAAAATCTACTCCCCGGACCAAGAGACCCAGTACTTC. It translates to CASSKIYSPDQETQYF. The full variable domain, in which reference TRBV7-2 and TRBJ2-5 provide the parts outside the CDR3, is GAGVSQSPSNKVTEKGKDVELRCDPISGHTALYWYRQSLGQGLEFLIYFQGNSAPDKSGLPSDRFSAERTGGSVSTLTIQRTQQEDSAVYLCASSKIYSPDQETQYFGPGTRLLVL.